This T cell receptor beta chain was retrieved from a study of blood T cells in healthy people across ages. A second PCR of roughly 7 to 11 cycles used a sample-barcoded 5' primer and a J-beta primer mix. With 12 random nucleotides, a template-switch adaptor tagged each individual cDNA molecule. A single record per CDR3 protein comes from TCRdb applying MiXCR to the 5' RACE reads. The sample contains around 990,000 distinct CDR3 sequences, roughly a quarter of which appear only once. General study results and limits: Long-lived donors had more naive CD4+ cells and higher diversity than aged donors. It was not possible, with unsorted PBMCs, to conclusively compare naive and antigen-experienced cells.

This clonotype appeared once. Antigen unknown. These data also formed part of another study, on T cells of mothers and their children. That paper states: Similar effects of thymic selection on TCR recombination output were recorded in related and unrelated pairs.

What was sequenced was blood. The clonotype originates from a girl aged 2-10 years in good health.

In nucleotides, the CDR3 is TGTGCCAGCAGTTTTGCAGGGGACCCCCACTATGGCTACACCTTC. Translating gives CASSFAGDPHYGYTF. This chain links TRBV12-3 or TRBV12-4 with TRBJ1-2, with D possibly matching TRBD1 (6 bases). The CDR3 spans 15 residues. Trimming stripped 3 bases from V and 3 bases from J, with 14 bases between.